These 16 T cell receptor beta chains came from one sample sequenced in a study of blood T cells in healthy people across ages. It was with a sample-barcoded 5' primer and a J-beta primer mix that a second PCR of roughly 7 to 12 cycles was run. TCRdb re-derived calls from the 5' RACE reads in MiXCR, one entry per CDR3 protein. The sample includes 700,000 to 1,000,000 distinct CDR3 sequences, under 55% of them seen just once. Sequenced material: blood. These TCRs come from a man aged 60 to 75 in good health.

This clonotype was observed a few times. The chain recombines TRBV12-3 or TRBV12-4 with TRBJ1-2; no clear D gene. The V end lost 5 bases, the J end lost 5 bases, and 12 bases lay between the germline ends. The CDR3 totals 13 residues. CDR3 sequence (DNA): TGTGCCAGCAGTACTGGACGGGAGTATGGCTACACCTTC. It yields the protein CASSTGREYGYTF.

This chain connects TRBV27 to TRBJ1-1; 12 nucleotides line up with TRBD1. This CDR3 has 19 residues. Germline V gives CDR1 MNHEY, CDR2 SMNVEV (reference sequence). The J segment lost 0 bases and the V segment lost 0 bases, leaving 8 bases of the junction unmatched. The CDR3 DNA reads as TGTGCCAGCAGTTTATCGTATCTAGGGACAGGGGGCATGAACACTGAAGCTTTCTTT. Its translation: CASSLSYLGTGGMNTEAFF.

The rearrangement links TRBV5-1 to TRBJ2-2; no clear D. In germline, CDR1 is SGHRS, CDR2 YFSETQ. This CDR3 is 14 amino acids long. With 4 bases removed from V and 7 bases from J, the gap between germline ends came to 14 bases. The CDR3 DNA reads TGCGCCAGCAGCCCCACTCGTCTAAGCGGGGAGCTGTTTTTT. This translates into CASSPTRLSGELFF.

CDR3 loop: CASSYRLAGGQDTQYF. In DNA form, the CDR3 reads TGTGCCAGCAGCTACCGGCTAGCGGGGGGGCAAGATACGCAGTATTTT. This sequence joins TRBV7-2 and TRBJ2-3; 12 nucleotides agree with TRBD2. V lost 4 bases and J lost 5; bases outside the gene matches: 7. This CDR3 has 16 amino acids. CDR1 is SGHTA, CDR2 FQGNSA, per germline.

The chain links TRBV4-3 to TRBJ2-1, with 9 bases matching TRBD2. Germline V gives CDR1 LGHNA, CDR2 YSLEER. Trimming took 4 bases from V and 3 from J; bases not matched to a gene: 16. The CDR3 has 19 amino acids. The CDR3 region is CASSPYPRAVAGVYNEQFF. The CDR3 nucleotides read TGCGCCAGCAGCCCCTATCCGAGAGCGGTAGCGGGGGTCTACAATGAGCAGTTCTTC.

About this clonotype itself: Relative to the germline gene, one junction end is altered; a read error may explain this. The CDR3 sequence: CAGSSQETQYF. DNA for the CDR3: TGTGCCGGCAGTTCACAAGAGACCCAGTACTTC. This chain links TRBV28 with TRBJ2-5, with D unresolved. The CDR3 is made up of 11 amino acids. From germline, CDR1 is MDHEN and CDR2 SYDVKM. The full variable domain, rest sourced from reference TRBV28 and TRBJ2-5, is DVKVTQSSRYLVKRTGEKVFLECVQDMDHENMFWYRQDPGLGLRLIYFSYDVKMKEKGDIPEGYSVSREKKERFSLILESASTNQTSMYLCAGSSQETQYFGPGTRLLVL.

Turning to this clonotype: One end of the junction is discordant with germline, which a read error may explain. V usage is TRBV5-4 and J usage is TRBJ2-5; D unclear. Germline V CDR1 and CDR2: SGHNT, YYREEE (reference sequence). The CDR3 spans 14 residues. In DNA form, the CDR3 reads TGTGTCAGCAGCTCTGGCACCAGACAAGAGACCCAGTACTTC. Its protein product is CVSSSGTRQETQYF.

The chain recombines TRBV7-8 with TRBJ1-1; 11 nucleotides agree with TRBD1. CDR1 is SGHVS and CDR2 is FQNEAQ in the germline V gene. The CDR3 covers 16 residues. V trimming: 1 base; J trimming: 8 bases; junction bases outside the gene matches: 9. The CDR3: CASSLVGQGARAEAFF. DNA for the CDR3: TGTGCCAGCAGCTTAGTTGGACAGGGGGCGAGAGCGGAAGCTTTCTTT.

This clonotype has just a few counts. V usage is TRBV6-2 or TRBV6-3 and J usage is TRBJ2-4, with D uncertain. Trimming pared 6 bases from V and 7 bases from J, leaving 16 bases between. The germline gives CDR1 MNHEY, CDR2 SVGEGT. This CDR3 has 14 amino acids. As DNA, the CDR3 is TGTGCCAGCAGCTACGTGTGGGTGGAGAACATTCAGTACTTC. This codes for CASSYVWVENIQYF.

This clonotype was recorded many times. J is TRBJ2-7 and V is TRBV2; TRBD1 agrees at 8 bases. Germline V lookup: CDR1 SNHLY, CDR2 FYNNEI. After removal of 7 bases from V and 2 bases from J, the junction contained 4 bases not matched to a gene. The CDR3 runs 13 residues. CDR3 loop: CASKQGGAYEQYF. In DNA form, the CDR3 reads TGTGCCAGCAAACAGGGGGGAGCCTACGAGCAGTACTTC.

The DNA of the CDR3 is TGCAGTGCTGTGATAGCGGGGGACCACTACGAGCAGTACTTC. The encoded protein is CSAVIAGDHYEQYF. V gene TRBV20-1 combines with J gene TRBJ2-7; 9 positions match TRBD2. J gave up 3 bases and V 5 bases, and 8 bases lay outside the gene matches. In germline, CDR1 is DFQATT, CDR2 SNEGSKA (reference sequence). The CDR3 totals 14 residues.

V gene TRBV20-1 combines with J gene TRBJ2-1; 10 nucleotides agree with TRBD2. Germline V gene data show CDR1 as DFQATT and CDR2 as SNEGSKA (reference sequence). V gave up 3 bases and J gave up 7 bases; unmatched junction bases: 6. CDR3 length equals 14 residues. The CDR3 spells CSASERGGGNEQFF. CDR3 in DNA: TGCAGTGCTAGCGAGCGGGGGGGCGGGAATGAGCAGTTCTTC.

The V call is TRBV28, the J call TRBJ2-4, with D tentatively TRBD1 (6 bases). The J call may be mistaken, given a closer DNA end match to TRBJ2-7. This CDR3 has 15 amino acids. Per the germline V gene, CDR1 is MDHEN and CDR2 is SYDVKM. The chain's CDR3 is CASSLCRGWGCEQYF. DNA for the CDR3: TGTGCCAGCAGTTTATGCAGGGGATGGGGGTGCGAGCAGTACTTC.

V and J are TRBV4-3 and TRBJ2-2; D is unclear. The length of the CDR3 is 17 residues. V was pared by 0 bases and J by 9 bases, with 20 bases between. The germline V gene encodes CDR1 LGHNA and CDR2 YSLEER. CDR3 nucleotide sequence: TGCGCCAGCAGCCAAGATGTGCTGAGCGCAAGTCCCCGGGAGCTGTTTTTT. Amino acids: CASSQDVLSASPRELFF.

J is TRBJ1-4 and V is TRBV7-9, with 8 bases that match TRBD1. The CDR3 covers 15 residues. Unmatched junction bases numbered 9, after V lost 5 bases and J lost 7 bases. Germline V gene data show CDR1 as SEHNR and CDR2 as FQNEAQ (reference sequence). The CDR3 bases are TGTGCCAGCAGCCCATCGAGGGACAGGAGTGAAAAACTGTTTTTT. Translation gives CASSPSRDRSEKLFF.

The gene calls are TRBV6-5 and TRBJ1-6; D is uncertain. This CDR3 is 15 amino acids long. Trimming removed 0 bases from V and 7 bases from J, with 10 bases in between. Germline V gene data show CDR1 as MNHEY and CDR2 as SVGAGI. CDR3 in amino acids: CASSYSAPWNSPLHF. CDR3 nucleotides: TGTGCCAGCAGTTACTCCGCCCCCTGGAATTCACCCCTCCACTTT.